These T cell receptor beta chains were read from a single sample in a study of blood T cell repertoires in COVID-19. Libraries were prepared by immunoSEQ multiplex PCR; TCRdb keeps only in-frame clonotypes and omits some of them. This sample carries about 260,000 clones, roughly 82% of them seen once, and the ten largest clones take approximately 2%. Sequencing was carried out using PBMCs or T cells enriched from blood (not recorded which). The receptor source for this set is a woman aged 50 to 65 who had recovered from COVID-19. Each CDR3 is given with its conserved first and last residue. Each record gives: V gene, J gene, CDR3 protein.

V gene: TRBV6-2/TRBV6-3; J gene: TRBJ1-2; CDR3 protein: CASSYWTGNGYTF
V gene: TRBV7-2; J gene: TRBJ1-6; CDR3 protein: CASSRYGTGTNSPLHF
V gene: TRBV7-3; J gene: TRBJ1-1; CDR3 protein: CASSFQGGNTEAFF
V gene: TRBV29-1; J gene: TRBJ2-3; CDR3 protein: CSVTAGLAGGRGTDTQYF
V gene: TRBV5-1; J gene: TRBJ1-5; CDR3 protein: CASSAGTGVDQPQHF
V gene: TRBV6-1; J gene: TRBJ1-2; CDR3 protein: CASSELGQGDGYTF
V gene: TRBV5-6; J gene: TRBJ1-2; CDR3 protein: CASSLGNRGYYGYTF
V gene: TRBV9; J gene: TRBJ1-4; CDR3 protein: CASGRGFGEKLFF
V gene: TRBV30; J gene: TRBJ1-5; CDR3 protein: CAWSRSGTPNQPQHF
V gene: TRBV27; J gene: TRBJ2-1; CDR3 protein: CASTSGRNNEQFF
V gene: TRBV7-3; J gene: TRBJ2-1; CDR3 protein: CASTKAGGSSYNEQFF
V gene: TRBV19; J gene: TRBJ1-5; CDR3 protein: CASSISHPDRDNQPQHF
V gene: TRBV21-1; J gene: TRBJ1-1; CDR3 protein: CASSIYRDSRNTEAFF
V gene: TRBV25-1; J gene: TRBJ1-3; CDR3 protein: CASSNGQNTIYF
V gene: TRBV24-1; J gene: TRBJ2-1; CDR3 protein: CATSNGNEQFF
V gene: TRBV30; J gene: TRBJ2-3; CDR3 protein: CAWSRGRASTDTQYF
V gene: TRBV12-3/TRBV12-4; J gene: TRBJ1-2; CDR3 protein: CASSRTGVYGYTF
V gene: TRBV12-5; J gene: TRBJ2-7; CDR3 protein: CASGLTGALGKQYF
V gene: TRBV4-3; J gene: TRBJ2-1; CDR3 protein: CASSPGGSSEQFF
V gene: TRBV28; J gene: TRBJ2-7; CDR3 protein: CASSREAGGAYEQYF
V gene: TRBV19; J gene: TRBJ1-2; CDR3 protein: CASSWQDGYGYTF
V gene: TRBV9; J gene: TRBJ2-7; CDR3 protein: CASSVAGTSGSYEQYF
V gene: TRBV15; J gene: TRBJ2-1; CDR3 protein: CATSLAYNEQFF
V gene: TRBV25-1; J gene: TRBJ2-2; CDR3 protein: CASSGGSTNTGELFF
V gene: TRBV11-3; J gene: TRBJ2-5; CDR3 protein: CASSLGGLAGGPETQYF
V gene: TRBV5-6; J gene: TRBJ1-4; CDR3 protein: CASSLRGINEKLFF
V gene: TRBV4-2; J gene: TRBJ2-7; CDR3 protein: CASSQGRGEQYF
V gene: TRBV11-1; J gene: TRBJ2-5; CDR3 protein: CASSLRQETQYF
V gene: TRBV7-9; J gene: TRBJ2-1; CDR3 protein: CASSLGGGQGVPYNEQFF
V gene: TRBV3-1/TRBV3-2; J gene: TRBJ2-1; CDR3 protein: CASSQGSRWTRLADNEQFF
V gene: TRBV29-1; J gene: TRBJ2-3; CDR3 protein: CSAVGREGTDTQYF
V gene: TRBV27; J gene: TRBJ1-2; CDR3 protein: CASSLRQGRNGYTF
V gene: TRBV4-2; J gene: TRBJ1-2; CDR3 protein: CASSQAQSSRGYTF
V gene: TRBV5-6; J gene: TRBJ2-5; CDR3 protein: CASSPLAGGETQYF
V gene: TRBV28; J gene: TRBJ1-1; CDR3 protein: CATFRVTNTEAFF
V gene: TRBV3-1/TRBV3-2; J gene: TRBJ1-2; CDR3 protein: CASSQAQGAWYGYTF
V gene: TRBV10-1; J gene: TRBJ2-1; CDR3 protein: CASSEMPGVAGPTRNEQFF
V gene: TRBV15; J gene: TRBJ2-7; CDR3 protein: CATSKRQAGTYEQYF
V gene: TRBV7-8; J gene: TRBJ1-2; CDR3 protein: CASSLGQGESYGYTF
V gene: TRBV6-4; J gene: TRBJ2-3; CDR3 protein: CASSDEAGASTDTQYF
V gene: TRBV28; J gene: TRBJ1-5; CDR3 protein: CASSGDRIQPQHF
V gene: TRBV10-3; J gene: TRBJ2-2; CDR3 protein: CAAGLAGVSNTGELFF
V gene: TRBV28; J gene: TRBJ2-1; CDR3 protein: CASSPSFYNEQFF
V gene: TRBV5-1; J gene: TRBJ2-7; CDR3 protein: CASSFGTSARSTGEQYF